A single sample is the source of the 21 T cell receptor beta chains below, sequenced in a study of OX40 agonist ivuxolimab in advanced cancers. TCRdb keeps only in-frame clones here, not all; method: immunoSEQ multiplex PCR. The data hold over 90,000 clones, with less than 90% observed a single time. Sequencing used CD4+ or CD8+ T cells sorted from blood, obtained in a trial of the OX40 agonist ivuxolimab. The receptors stem from an adult with an advanced solid tumor such as melanoma, head and neck, liver or kidney cancer.

The chain has TRBV5-1 and TRBJ2-5, with TRBD2 matching 9 bases. The V segment lost 7 bases and the J segment 6 bases; nucleotides outside the gene matches: 13. CDR3 size: 15 residues. Germline CDR1 and CDR2: SGHRS and YFSETQ. CDR3 loop: CASWAGGGAVQTQYF. The CDR3 DNA is TGCGCCAGCTGGGCTGGCGGGGGGGCCGTACAGACCCAGTACTTC.

This clone was picked up a small number of times. The rearrangement links TRBV25-1 to TRBJ2-7; D gene unclear. V was clipped by 0 bases and J by 6 bases, with 3 bases between them. Germline CDR1 MGHDK, CDR2 SYGVNS. The CDR3 has 11 residues. CDR3 DNA sequence: TGTGCCAGCAGTGAATATGGCGAGCAGTACTTC. It codes for CASSEYGEQYF.

J is TRBJ2-1 and V is TRBV18; 7 bases fit TRBD1. J gave up 0 bases and V 4 bases, and 6 bases lay outside the gene matches. This CDR3 comprises 16 residues. Germline V gene lookup returns CDR1 KGHSH and CDR2 LQKENI. CDR3 residues: CASSLRQGSSYNEQFF. CDR3 sequence (DNA): TGTGCCAGCTCACTCCGACAGGGCAGCTCCTACAATGAGCAGTTCTTC.

The chain joins TRBV7-9 to TRBJ2-6, with TRBD1 identical over 9 bases. The CDR3 has 17 amino acids. Looked up from germline, CDR1 is SEHNR and CDR2 is FQNEAQ (reference sequence). V was pared by 3 bases and J by 2 bases, with 5 bases of the junction left unmatched. The CDR3 DNA is TGTGCCAGCAGCTTTGGGACAGGGCCGCCTGGGGCCAACGTCCTGACTTTC. This gives the protein CASSFGTGPPGANVLTF.

V is TRBV6-5 and J is TRBJ1-5, with unresolved D. The germline gives CDR1 MNHEY, CDR2 SVGAGI. Trimming left V 2 bases short and J 7 bases short, with 6 bases between. The CDR3 covers 12 residues. Written as DNA, the CDR3 is TGTGCCAGCAGTTACGGGCTGCAGCCCCAGCATTTT. Encoded protein: CASSYGLQPQHF.

The chain combines TRBV5-4 with TRBJ1-6; TRBD1 matches 7 bases. The CDR3 length is 15 residues. Germline CDR1 is SGHNT and CDR2 is YYREEE (reference sequence). Trimming cost V 4 bases and J 5 bases; bases outside gene matches: 6. CDR3 loop: CASSPDRTNNSPLHF. CDR3 sequence (DNA): TGTGCCAGCAGCCCGGACAGGACAAATAATTCACCCCTCCACTTT. The full variable domain, with the rest looked up from reference TRBV5-4 and TRBJ1-6, is ETGVTQSPTHLIKTRGQQVTLRCSSQSGHNTVSWYQQALGQGPQFIFQYYREEENGRGNFPPRFSGLQFPNYSSELNVNALELDDSALYLCASSPDRTNNSPLHFGNGTRLTVT.

The gene calls are TRBV27 and TRBJ2-7, with D perhaps being TRBD1 or TRBD2 (5 bases each). The V gene's germline CDR1 is MNHEY and CDR2 SMNVEV (reference sequence). This CDR3 is built from 15 residues. Trimming took 6 bases from V and 3 from J, leaving 18 bases between them. This CDR3 is CASRSTPRGIYEQYF. The CDR3 DNA reads as TGTGCCAGCAGATCCACCCCCCGGGGCATCTACGAGCAGTACTTC.

A few counts support this clone. The V call is TRBV7-9, the J call TRBJ1-6; D is possibly TRBD1 (6 bases). V was trimmed by 8 bases and J by 4 bases, leaving 9 bases between them. Germline CDR1 is SEHNR and CDR2 is FQNEAQ (reference sequence). The CDR3 is 13 amino acids. The CDR3 protein is CASEGGYNSPLHF. As DNA, the CDR3 is TGTGCCAGCGAGGGGGGGTATAATTCACCCCTCCACTTT.

The chain joins TRBV7-2 to TRBJ2-5; 7 bases align to TRBD2. The J call may be incorrect, as the DNA end agrees better with TRBJ2-7. The CDR3 covers 15 residues. Germline assignment: CDR1 SGHTA and CDR2 FQGNSA. Here the CDR3 DNA reads TGTGCCAGCAGCTTCACGGGAGGCCCCACCTACGAGCAGTACTTC. This codes for CASSFTGGPTYEQYF.

The V call is TRBV7-9, the J call TRBJ2-4, with D possibly matching TRBD2 (5 bases). The CDR3 runs 14 residues. V was trimmed by 2 bases and J by 3 bases, leaving 8 bases between them. Looked up from germline, CDR1 is SEHNR and CDR2 is FQNEAQ (reference sequence). CDR3 DNA sequence: TGTGCCAGCAGCTTATCAGGAGGCAAAAACATTCAGTACTTC. Protein sequence: CASSLSGGKNIQYF.

The V gene is TRBV15, the J gene TRBJ1-1, with D uncertain. The germline CDR1 and CDR2 sequences are LNHNV and YYDKDF (reference sequence). V shed 10 bases and J shed 1 base, with 10 bases lying between them. CDR3 size: 12 residues. CDR3 in DNA: TGTGCCATAAGGACGGAGAACACTGAAGCTTTCTTT. Translating it yields CAIRTENTEAFF.

The gene calls are TRBV5-1 and TRBJ1-1; a weak D match, TRBD1 (5 bases). The germline CDR1 and CDR2 sequences are SGHRS and YFSETQ. CDR3 length: 14 amino acids. Trimming removed 4 bases at V and 4 bases at J, with 14 bases between. CDR3 nucleotides: TGCGCCAGCAGCATGACAGTCCGGGGCACTGAAGCTTTCTTT. This codes for CASSMTVRGTEAFF.

This rearrangement joins TRBV11-1 to TRBJ1-1, with TRBD1 identical over 11 bases. V shed 3 bases and J 4 bases; nucleotides not matched to a gene: 10. The germline gives CDR1 SGHAT, CDR2 FQDESV (reference sequence). This CDR3 has 17 residues. The CDR3 DNA is TGTGCCAGCAGCTTTCGGACAGGGGGCGCCTTGGGCACTGAAGCTTTCTTT. This encodes CASSFRTGGALGTEAFF.

The chain couples TRBV18 to TRBJ2-1; 13 bases are a match to TRBD2. CDR3 size: 16 residues. V lost 5 bases to trimming and J lost 0 bases; unmatched junction nucleotides: 1. Germline-derived CDR1 and CDR2 are KGHSH and LQKENI. The CDR3 loop is CASSTSGRASYNEQFF. The CDR3 nucleotides are TGTGCCAGCTCAACTAGCGGGAGGGCCTCCTACAATGAGCAGTTCTTC. The complete variable domain, with remaining parts taken from reference TRBV18 and TRBJ2-1, reads NAGVMQNPRHLVRRRGQEARLRCSPMKGHSHVYWYRQLPEEGLKFMVYLQKENIIDESGMPKERFSAEFPKEGPSILRIQQVVRGDSAAYFCASSTSGRASYNEQFFGPGTRLTVL.

CDR3 DNA sequence: TGTGCCAGCAGCTTAGGGCTCCAAGGGGAGACCCAGTACTTC. Protein sequence: CASSLGLQGETQYF. The chain employs TRBV7-6 and TRBJ2-5; no clear D. The V gene lost 1 base and the J gene lost 5 bases, with 11 bases spanning the gap. Germline V gene sequence: CDR1 SGHVS, CDR2 FNYEAQ. The CDR3 extends over 14 amino acids.

This clone was seen a few times. Sequence at one end of the junction differs from germline and may be a read error. The V and J genes are TRBV7-3 and TRBJ2-1, with a possible D match to TRBD2 (7 bases). This CDR3 region has 15 residues. Germline V gene sequence: CDR1 SGHTA, CDR2 FQGTGA. The CDR3, as DNA: TGTGCCAGCAGCTTAGGGGGGGACACCTACGATGAGCAGTTCTTC. Its translation is CASSLGGDTYDEQFF.

The chain joins TRBV7-3 to TRBJ1-3; 8 bases line up with TRBD1. The ends lost 0 bases at V and 4 bases at J; junction bases unmatched: 5. Germline lookup yields CDR1 SGHTA and CDR2 FQGTGA. This CDR3 has 16 amino acids. The CDR3 DNA follows: TGTGCCAGCAGCTTAACGCAGGGGGCGGCCGGAAACACCATATATTTT. This encodes CASSLTQGAAGNTIYF.

The gene calls are TRBV30 and TRBJ2-1; D is possibly TRBD2 (5 bases). Germline lookup yields CDR1 GTSNPN and CDR2 SVGIG (reference sequence). This CDR3 has 14 amino acids. The V gene lost 0 bases and the J gene lost 9 bases, with 15 bases spanning the gap. The CDR3 loop is CAWSVRGIEGEQFF. For the CDR3, the DNA is TGTGCCTGGAGTGTACGAGGGATCGAGGGTGAGCAGTTCTTC.

V usage is TRBV6-5 and J usage is TRBJ1-3; D is possibly TRBD1 (5 bases). The CDR3 consists of 16 residues. Trimming removed 2 bases from V and 7 bases from J, with 18 bases in between. The V gene's germline CDR1 is MNHEY and CDR2 SVGAGI. The CDR3 protein is CASSYGTGTKGNTIYF. The CDR3 region has the DNA TGTGCCAGCAGTTACGGGACCGGGACGAAAGGCAACACCATATATTTT.

This rearrangement joins TRBV19 to TRBJ2-7, with no clear D. Trimming stripped 8 bases from V and 1 base from J, with 12 bases between. Per the germline V gene, CDR1 is LNHDA and CDR2 is SQIVND (reference sequence). The CDR3 is 13 amino acids. CDR3 residues: CASSFDGSYEQYF. Written as DNA, the CDR3 is TGTGCCAGTTCTTTTGACGGTTCCTACGAGCAGTACTTC.

V is TRBV7-9 and J is TRBJ2-1; D is ambiguous. The ends were cut back, 0 bases at V and 7 bases at J, with 7 bases in the middle. Germline V gene lookup returns CDR1 SEHNR and CDR2 FQNEAQ (reference sequence). The CDR3 totals 13 residues. The CDR3 reads CASSLALGNEQFF. The CDR3 bases are TGTGCCAGCAGCTTAGCCTTGGGTAATGAGCAGTTCTTC.